Each of the 7 T cell receptor beta chains below was sequenced from the same sample in a study of identical twins. Each CDR3 protein gets one entry after TCRdb re-called the 5' RACE reads with MiXCR. The sample carries around 480,000 distinct CDR3 sequences, approximately 15% recorded once. These same records also appear under a second study, on yellow fever vaccine responses in identical twins.

Material for sequencing was CD4+ T cells sorted from blood. The receptor source for this set is a woman under 30 in good health.

V is TRBV10-3 and J is TRBJ1-6; 8 positions match TRBD1. The trim removed 3 bases at V and 9 bases at J, leaving 7 bases unmatched. The CDR3 runs 15 residues. Germline lookup yields CDR1 ENHRY and CDR2 SYGVKD. The CDR3 spells CAISDSSTGVSPLHF. CDR3 in DNA: TGTGCCATCAGTGATTCCTCGACAGGGGTTTCACCCCTCCACTTT.

This clonotype was counted ten times or more. CDR3 protein: CASSLAGTLEQYF. CDR3 bases: TGTGCCAGCAGCTTAGCGGGGACGCTCGAGCAGTACTTC. The genes are TRBV7-9 and TRBJ2-7; either TRBD1 or TRBD2 may fit D (5 bases each). This CDR3 spans 13 amino acids. Looked up from germline, CDR1 is SEHNR and CDR2 is FQNEAQ (reference sequence). Between the trimmed V and J ends, which lost 0 bases and 6 bases, there was a span of 9 bases.

The V gene is TRBV5-5, the J gene TRBJ2-3; D possibly corresponds to TRBD2 (6 bases). V shed 0 bases and J shed 2 bases, with 10 bases lying between them. The CDR3 totals 15 residues. Germline V gene sequence: CDR1 SGHKS, CDR2 YYEKEE (reference sequence). CDR3 region: CASSLAGDPTDTQYF. DNA of the CDR3: TGTGCCAGCAGCTTGGCGGGGGACCCCACAGATACGCAGTATTTT.

This chain links TRBV28 with TRBJ2-7; D could derive from TRBD1 or TRBD2 (6 bases each). Germline V lookup: CDR1 MDHEN, CDR2 SYDVKM. The CDR3 contains 16 residues. The ends were cut back, 6 bases at V and 3 bases at J, with 21 bases in the middle. Here the CDR3 DNA reads TGTGCCAGCAGAGGGGGATGGAGGGGCTCAAGCTACGAGCAGTACTTC. It codes for CASRGGWRGSSYEQYF. Full variable domain (rest looked up from reference TRBV28 and TRBJ2-7): DVKVTQSSRYLVKRTGEKVFLECVQDMDHENMFWYRQDPGLGLRLIYFSYDVKMKEKGDIPEGYSVSREKKERFSLILESASTNQTSMYLCASRGGWRGSSYEQYFGPGTRLTVT.

This clonotype has a handful of counts. The chain carries TRBV6-4 and TRBJ1-1; 7 bases line up with TRBD1. Germline V lookup: CDR1 MRHNA, CDR2 SNTAGT. V lost 8 bases, J lost 5 bases, and 14 bases stayed unmatched. CDR3 length: 15 residues. CDR3: CASRSGGGLGTEAFF. As DNA, the CDR3 is TGTGCCAGCCGTTCAGGGGGTGGCCTTGGGACTGAAGCTTTCTTT.

The chain links TRBV6-1 to TRBJ1-5, with D perhaps TRBD1 (5 bases). Trimming removed 7 bases at V and 6 bases at J, with 16 bases between. The germline gives CDR1 MNHNS, CDR2 SASEGT. CDR3 length: 14 residues. The CDR3 loop reads CASTPRGDRQPQHF. The CDR3 coding sequence is TGTGCCAGCACCCCGCGGGGGGATCGTCAGCCCCAGCATTTT.

The V call is TRBV20-1, the J call TRBJ2-2; D remains ambiguous. With 3 bases removed from V and 7 bases from J, the gap between germline ends came to 9 bases. This CDR3 is built from 12 residues. Germline CDR1 and CDR2: DFQATT and SNEGSKA (reference sequence). CDR3 sequence (DNA): TGCAGTGCTAGCGTATCCGGCGGGGAGCTGTTTTTT. Translating gives CSASVSGGELFF.